One T cell receptor (beta chain) is described in this entry. Looked up from germline, CDR1 is MGHRA and CDR2 is YSYEKL. This CDR3 is built from 19 residues. V gave up 0 bases and J gave up 2 bases; unmatched junction bases: 11. The data stem from a study of T cells in Graves' hyperthyroidism and ophthalmopathy. The source material, RNA transcripts, was used to amplify TCR beta CDR3 regions. The HTBI set primed first-round TCR CDR3 RT-PCR. TCRdb recomputed calls from the multiplex PCR reads with MiXCR, one row per CDR3 protein. This sample has under 350,000 distinct CDR3 sequences, with around a sixth found just once.

This sequence joins TRBV4-1 and TRBJ2-3, with 10 bases aligning to TRBD2. This sequence was found in a woman aged 45-60 years with Graves' hyperthyroidism. Material: blood. In DNA form, the CDR3 reads TGCGCCAGCAGCCAAGATTGGGGGATGACTAGCGGGTTCACAGATACGCAGTATTTT. As protein: CASSQDWGMTSGFTDTQYF.